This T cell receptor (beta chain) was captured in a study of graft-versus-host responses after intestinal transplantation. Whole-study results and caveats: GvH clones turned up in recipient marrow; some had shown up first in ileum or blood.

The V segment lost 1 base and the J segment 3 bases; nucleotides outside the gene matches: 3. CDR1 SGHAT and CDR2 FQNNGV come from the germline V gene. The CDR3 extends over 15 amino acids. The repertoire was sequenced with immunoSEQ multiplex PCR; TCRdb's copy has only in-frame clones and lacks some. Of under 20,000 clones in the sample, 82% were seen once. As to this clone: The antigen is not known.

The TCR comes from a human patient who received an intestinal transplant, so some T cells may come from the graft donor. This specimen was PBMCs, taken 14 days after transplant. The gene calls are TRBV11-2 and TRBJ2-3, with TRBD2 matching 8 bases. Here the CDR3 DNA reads TGTGCCAGCAGCTTAGGAGCGGGAGAGACAGATACGCAGTATTTT. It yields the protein CASSLGAGETDTQYF.